This T cell receptor beta chain was recovered during a study of beta chain features in type 1 diabetes. General study results and limits: Insertion counts at VDJ junctions were lower in type 1 diabetes patients, who also showed more deletions there.

The whole isolated RNA underwent reverse transcription, so sequencing captured expressed TCRB transcripts. Clones were sequenced by immunoSEQ multiplex PCR, and TCRdb holds only the in-frame ones, with some missing. The sample contains about 350,000 clones, around 20% of which appear only once. This clone was seen more than once but under ten times. Its antigen is not known. The TCR comes from a woman between 18 and 29 years old in good health. Sequencing was done on a sample of naive CD4+ T cells from blood.

In nucleotides, the CDR3 is TGCGCCAGCAGCCAAGATCTCGGGAAGCCCCAGGGCTACACCTTC. Translation gives CASSQDLGKPQGYTF. The V gene is TRBV4-3, the J gene TRBJ1-2; D is unclear. V lost 0 bases, J lost 8 bases, and 16 bases lay in between. Germline V gene lookup returns CDR1 LGHNA and CDR2 YSLEER. The CDR3 has 15 residues.